The 15 T cell receptor beta chains below come from one sample, sequenced in a study of OX40 agonist ivuxolimab in advanced cancers. This table comes from immunoSEQ multiplex PCR, and its TCRdb copy is limited to in-frame clones, with some not included. The sample shows some 69,000 clones, 88% of them seen only once. Source: CD4+ or CD8+ T cells sorted from blood, taken in a trial of the OX40 agonist ivuxolimab. Receptors were obtained from an adult with an advanced solid tumor such as melanoma, head and neck, liver or kidney cancer.

V usage is TRBV18 and J usage is TRBJ1-1; 10 nucleotides align to TRBD1. V trimming: 1 base; J trimming: 7 bases; junction bases outside the gene matches: 3. Germline V lookup: CDR1 KGHSH, CDR2 LQKENI. The CDR3 covers 14 residues. Written as DNA, the CDR3 is TGTGCCAGCTCACCACGACAGGGGGCCGTTGAAGCTTTCTTT. It codes for CASSPRQGAVEAFF.

This clone was seen a handful of times. V gene TRBV2 combines with J gene TRBJ1-2, with 10 bases fitting TRBD1. J lost 4 bases, V lost 4 bases, and 3 bases had no gene match. The length of the CDR3 is 14 residues. Germline V lookup: CDR1 SNHLY, CDR2 FYNNEI. CDR3 residues: CASSGTGGPYGYTF. CDR3 DNA: TGTGCCAGCAGTGGGACAGGGGGTCCCTATGGCTACACCTTC.

This chain uses TRBV15 with TRBJ2-3; TRBD2 matches at 11 bases. Looked up from germline, CDR1 is LNHNV and CDR2 is YYDKDF (reference sequence). This CDR3 contains 19 residues. With 0 bases clipped from V and 2 bases from J, the junction kept 10 bases outside the gene matches. The DNA of the CDR3 is TGTGCCACCAGCAGAGATCTTGTTAGTAGCGGGAGGGCCACAGATACGCAGTATTTT. This translates into CATSRDLVSSGRATDTQYF.

The chain has TRBV28 and TRBJ1-5; D is possibly TRBD1 (5 bases). V lost 3 bases, J lost 5 bases, and 11 bases lay in between. CDR1 is MDHEN and CDR2 is SYDVKM in the germline V gene. The CDR3 loop spans 14 amino acids. This CDR3 is CASSFKGRDQPQHF. The CDR3 region has the DNA TGTGCCAGCAGTTTTAAAGGCAGGGATCAGCCCCAGCATTTT.

This chain uses TRBV2 with TRBJ2-2, with TRBD2 matching 7 bases. This CDR3 comprises 12 residues. The trim removed 6 bases at V and 7 bases at J, leaving 2 bases unmatched. CDR1 and CDR2 from the germline V gene are SNHLY and FYNNEI. The CDR3 region has the DNA TGTGCCAGCAGAAGGGAGGGCGGGGAGCTGTTTTTT. Translated: CASRREGGELFF.

With regard to this clone: An end of the junction differs from the germline gene, which may be a read error. The rearrangement uses TRBV7-7 and TRBJ2-5; D tentatively fits TRBD1 or TRBD2 (6 bases each). Germline V gene lookup returns CDR1 SSHAT and CDR2 FNYEAQ (reference sequence). The CDR3 covers 13 residues. DNA for the CDR3: TGTGCTAGCAGTCCGACTAGGGGGGAGACCCAGTACTTC. Translated: CASSPTRGETQYF.

The chain employs TRBV4-1 and TRBJ1-2, with 10 nucleotides matching TRBD1. Per germline, CDR1 MGHRA and CDR2 YSYEKL. V dropped 3 bases and J dropped 2; count of bases not matched to a gene: 3. The CDR3 is made up of 15 amino acids. This chain's CDR3 is CASSQGTGANYGYTF. CDR3 sequence (DNA): TGCGCCAGCAGCCAGGGGACAGGGGCGAACTATGGCTACACCTTC.

This clone was recorded once. V is TRBV5-1 and J is TRBJ2-1; 8 nucleotides line up with TRBD2. CDR3 length: 20 residues. CDR1 and CDR2 from the germline V gene are SGHRS and YFSETQ. V trimming: 3 bases; J trimming: 0 bases; junction bases outside the gene matches: 17. CDR3 sequence (DNA): TGCGCCAGCAGCTCGTTCTTAGGGCTAGCGGGCTTGAGCTCCTACAATGAGCAGTTCTTC. It yields the protein CASSSFLGLAGLSSYNEQFF.

V usage is TRBV19 and J usage is TRBJ1-1; D unresolved. The CDR3 sequence is 13 residues long. CDR1 is LNHDA and CDR2 is SQIVND in the germline V gene (reference sequence). With 6 bases removed from V and 0 bases from J, the gap between germline ends came to 8 bases. CDR3 DNA sequence: TGTGCCAGTAGGGGGTCGATGAACACTGAAGCTTTCTTT. It is translated as CASRGSMNTEAFF.

J is TRBJ1-1 and V is TRBV11-3, with unresolved D. The CDR3 length is 12 residues. The germline V and J ends were trimmed by 1 base and 11 bases, with 11 bases remaining between them. In germline, CDR1 is SGHNT, CDR2 YENEEA. As DNA, the CDR3 is TGTGCCAGCAGCTTAGGGGCGGGTGGGGCTTTCTTT. This encodes CASSLGAGGAFF.

This clone was seen a single time. This chain's CDR3 is CASSLGGGQNQPQHF. The CDR3 DNA reads TGTGCCAGCAGTCTCGGAGGGGGCCAAAATCAGCCCCAGCATTTT. The chain links TRBV27 to TRBJ1-5; 7 nucleotides line up with TRBD1. The germline gives CDR1 MNHEY, CDR2 SMNVEV (reference sequence). The trim removed 5 bases at V and 4 bases at J, leaving 8 bases unmatched. This CDR3 spans 15 amino acids.

The chain couples TRBV5-1 to TRBJ2-4; tentatively, D is TRBD2 (5 bases). The CDR3 consists of 13 residues. CDR1 and CDR2 (germline): SGHRS, YFSETQ. The V gene lost 0 bases and the J gene lost 8 bases, with 9 bases spanning the gap. The DNA of the CDR3 is TGCGCCAGCAGCTTGGGGCAGAGGGACATTCAGTACTTC. This encodes CASSLGQRDIQYF.

The rearrangement joins TRBV5-4 to TRBJ1-1, with no clear D. CDR1 and CDR2 (germline): SGHNT, YYREEE (reference sequence). V lost 0 bases and J 1 base, leaving 7 bases between the germline ends. The CDR3 runs 14 residues. The CDR3 reads CASSLGRTNTEAFF. The CDR3 nucleotides are TGTGCCAGCAGCTTGGGCCGGACGAACACTGAAGCTTTCTTT.

The rearrangement uses TRBV11-1 and TRBJ2-3, with D uncertain. Per germline, CDR1 SGHAT and CDR2 FQDESV (reference sequence). V lost 3 bases to trimming and J lost 5 bases, with 3 bases between them. The CDR3 is 11 residues long. CDR3 in DNA: TGTGCCAGCAGCTTTGTAGATACGCAGTATTTT. It yields the protein CASSFVDTQYF.

The V gene is TRBV13, the J gene TRBJ2-7; TRBD2 matches 9 bases. J lost 2 bases, V lost 1 base, and 3 bases had no gene match. The CDR3 runs to 15 residues. Per the germline V gene, CDR1 is PRHDT and CDR2 is FYEKMQ (reference sequence). CDR3 sequence: CASSLVRGRAYEQYF. The CDR3 DNA follows: TGTGCCAGCAGCTTAGTTCGCGGGAGGGCCTACGAGCAGTACTTC.